This TCR beta chain originates from a study of cytomegalovirus exposure and HLA in healthy donors. Study-wide findings and caveats: The finding came from a later analysis; first-cohort TCR clusters tended to co-occur in the 110 or so validation repertoires.

Notes on this clone: As yet, its antigen is unknown.

This CDR3 contains 14 residues. V dropped 10 bases and J dropped 4; count of bases not matched to a gene: 9. The germline V gene encodes CDR1 MDHEN and CDR2 SYDVKM. Only in-frame clones appear in the TCRdb table, and some are missing; sequencing was by immunoSEQ multiplex PCR. The table has more than 95,000 clones, around 94% seen once; the top ten hold roughly 1.2%. The donors were members of the validation cohort comprising 100 to 150 subjects, separate from the approximately 670-subject first cohort. The J gene is TRBJ1-2, the V gene TRBV28; 10 bases line up with TRBD1. Source material: PBMCs. The source of this sequence is a woman aged 18-35 years in good health and CMV-seronegative. CDR3 protein: CATKPGQGPYGYTF. The DNA for the CDR3 is TGTGCCACAAAACCGGGACAGGGGCCCTATGGCTACACCTTC.